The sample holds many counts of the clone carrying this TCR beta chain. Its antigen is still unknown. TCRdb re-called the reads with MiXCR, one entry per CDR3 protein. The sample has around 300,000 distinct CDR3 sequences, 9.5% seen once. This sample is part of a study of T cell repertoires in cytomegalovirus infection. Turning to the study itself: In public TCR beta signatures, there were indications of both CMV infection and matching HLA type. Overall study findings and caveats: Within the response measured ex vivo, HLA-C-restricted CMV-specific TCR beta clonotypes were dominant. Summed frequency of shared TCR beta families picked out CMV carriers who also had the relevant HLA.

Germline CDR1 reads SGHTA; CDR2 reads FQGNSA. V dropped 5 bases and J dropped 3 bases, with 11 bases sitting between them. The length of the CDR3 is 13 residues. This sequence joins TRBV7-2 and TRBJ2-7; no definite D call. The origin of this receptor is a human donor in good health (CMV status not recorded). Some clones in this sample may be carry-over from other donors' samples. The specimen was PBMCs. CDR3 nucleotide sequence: TGTGCCAGCAGCCTTGCCTACCTCTACGAGCAGTACTTC. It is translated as CASSLAYLYEQYF.